The 27 T cell receptor beta chains reported below all come from one sample, sequenced in a study of blood T cell repertoires in COVID-19. The assay was immunoSEQ multiplex PCR, and TCRdb's table has in-frame clones only and misses some. The sample lists tens of thousands of clones; over 75% were seen once. The sequencing sample was made of peripheral blood. Every receptor here comes from a woman in her sixties with acute or convalescent COVID-19.

The V and J genes are TRBV5-5 and TRBJ1-3; D ambiguous. The V gene's germline CDR1 is SGHKS and CDR2 YYEKEE (reference sequence). Trimming removed 0 bases at V and 7 bases at J, with 11 bases between. The CDR3 is 14 amino acids. CDR3 sequence (DNA): TGTGCCAGCAGCTTGGCCGGGTTTTTCAACACCATATATTTT. The encoded protein is CASSLAGFFNTIYF.

This chain joins TRBV3-1 (or the pseudogene TRBV3-2) and TRBJ2-2; D not certain. This CDR3 is 14 amino acids long. Germline V lookup: CDR1 LGHDT, CDR2 YNNKEL (reference sequence). Deletions cut 2 bases from V and 8 bases from J, with 12 bases between. CDR3 nucleotide sequence: TGTGCCAGCAGCCAATTTATCTCGGGTGGGGAGCTGTTTTTT. Its translation is CASSQFISGGELFF.

The V gene is TRBV6-5, the J gene TRBJ1-2, with 9 bases matching TRBD1. The J segment lost 6 bases and the V segment lost 8 bases, leaving 13 bases of the junction unmatched. Germline CDR1 is MNHEY and CDR2 is SVGAGI. The CDR3 has 15 residues. The chain's CDR3 is CASGAPGQGGNGYTF. DNA of the CDR3: TGTGCCAGCGGAGCCCCGGGACAGGGAGGAAATGGCTACACCTTC.

The chain has TRBV6-1 and TRBJ1-4; no firm D call. The CDR3 runs to 15 residues. The germline V and J ends were trimmed by 1 base and 7 bases, with 13 bases remaining between them. From germline, CDR1 is MNHNS and CDR2 SASEGT. The CDR3 coding sequence is TGTGCCAGCAGTGAAGTGACGGAGATGACTGAAAAACTGTTTTTT. Residues: CASSEVTEMTEKLFF.

V usage is TRBV5-6 and J usage is TRBJ1-1; no reliable D call. The length of the CDR3 is 13 residues. CDR1 SGHDT and CDR2 YYEEEE come from the germline V gene. V lost 0 bases and J lost 0, with 3 bases in between. The CDR3 bases are TGTGCCAGCAGCTTGGCGGTGAACACTGAAGCTTTCTTT. Its translation is CASSLAVNTEAFF.

V is TRBV11-2 and J is TRBJ2-1; maybe TRBD1 (6 bases). V dropped 4 bases and J dropped 8 bases, with 12 bases sitting between them. Germline loops: CDR1 SGHAT, CDR2 FQNNGV. This CDR3 has 13 residues. The chain's CDR3 is CASSSTGWDEQFF. The CDR3 DNA reads TGTGCCAGCAGCTCGACAGGTTGGGATGAGCAGTTCTTC.

The rearrangement joins TRBV7-9 to TRBJ2-5; TRBD2 matches at 7 bases. J gave up 5 bases and V 3 bases, and 9 bases lay outside the gene matches. The germline CDR1 and CDR2 sequences are SEHNR and FQNEAQ (reference sequence). This CDR3 has 15 residues. The CDR3 here is CASSFIPGGGETQYF. CDR3 coding DNA: TGTGCCAGCAGCTTTATTCCGGGAGGAGGGGAGACCCAGTACTTC.

The sample holds one count of this clone. The chain links TRBV21-1 to TRBJ1-5. TRBV21-1 is flagged as a pseudogene. This CDR3 spans 13 amino acids. The CDR3 nucleotides are TGTGCCACTCTAAAATTTTCGGTTCAGCCCCAGCATTTT. Amino acids: CATLKFSVQPQHF.

The rearrangement links TRBV9 to TRBJ1-2; D is unclear. V lost 3 bases and J 8 bases, leaving 17 bases between the germline ends. From germline, CDR1 is SGDLS and CDR2 YYNGEE. CDR3 length: 14 residues. This CDR3 is CASSGQTPLSGYTF. The CDR3 coding sequence is TGTGCCAGCAGCGGGCAAACACCTTTATCCGGCTACACCTTC.

The chain carries TRBV5-6 and TRBJ1-5, with no clear D. Germline V gene sequence: CDR1 SGHDT, CDR2 YYEEEE. The CDR3 spans 14 residues. V lost 0 bases and J lost 4, with 8 bases in between. The CDR3 loop reads CASSLVAGNQPQHF. The CDR3, as DNA: TGTGCCAGCAGCTTGGTGGCAGGTAATCAGCCCCAGCATTTT.

V gene TRBV19 combines with J gene TRBJ1-2; no clear D. V lost 0 bases and J 7 bases, leaving 9 bases between the germline ends. Germline loops: CDR1 LNHDA, CDR2 SQIVND (reference sequence). This CDR3 is built from 13 residues. The CDR3 sequence is CASSIDGSSGYTF. In DNA, the CDR3 is TGTGCCAGTAGTATAGACGGTTCGTCTGGCTACACCTTC.

This chain uses TRBV28 with TRBJ1-2, with TRBD1 identical over 7 bases. CDR3 length: 14 amino acids. Germline CDR1 and CDR2: MDHEN and SYDVKM. V dropped 6 bases and J dropped 8; count of bases not matched to a gene: 12. This chain's CDR3 is CASRLTGVPQGYTF. CDR3 DNA: TGTGCCAGCAGGTTAACAGGGGTCCCCCAAGGCTACACCTTC.

The CDR3 nucleotides read TGTGCCAGCAGTTTAAAGGGGGCAGAGAAGGCTGAAGCTTTCTTT. Protein: CASSLKGAEKAEAFF. The V and J genes are TRBV27 and TRBJ1-1; 7 bases match TRBD1. Germline V gives CDR1 MNHEY, CDR2 SMNVEV (reference sequence). CDR3 length equals 15 residues. Trimming removed 2 bases from V and 6 bases from J; junction bases left unmatched: 9.

The chain combines TRBV29-1 with TRBJ1-1, with D possibly matching TRBD1 (6 bases). Germline V gene data show CDR1 as SQVTM and CDR2 as ANQGSEA. This CDR3 is 16 amino acids long. Trimming stripped 7 bases from V and 2 bases from J, with 23 bases between. In DNA, the CDR3 is TGCAGCGCTGGACTCTGGGGACAACACACTAACACTGAAGCTTTCTTT. Its protein is CSAGLWGQHTNTEAFF.

The J gene is TRBJ1-5, the V gene TRBV6-5; D remains unclear. V shed 3 bases and J shed 3 bases, with 6 bases lying between them. Germline CDR1 and CDR2: MNHEY and SVGAGI. This CDR3 has 13 residues. In DNA, the CDR3 is TGTGCCAGCAGTTATGTTCTCAATCAGCCCCAGCATTTT. This gives the protein CASSYVLNQPQHF.

The V gene is TRBV28, the J gene TRBJ2-2; 9 bases are shared with TRBD1. The J segment lost 1 base and the V segment lost 3 bases, leaving 3 bases of the junction unmatched. Germline values: CDR1 MDHEN, CDR2 SYDVKM. This CDR3 spans 16 amino acids. CDR3 nucleotides: TGTGCCAGCAGTTTTCCGGGACAGGGGAACACCGGGGAGCTGTTTTTT. It codes for CASSFPGQGNTGELFF.

The chain is built from TRBV3-1 (or the pseudogene TRBV3-2) and TRBJ2-1, with TRBD1 matching over 8 bases. The V gene's germline CDR1 is LGHDT and CDR2 YNNKEL (reference sequence). Unmatched junction bases numbered 5, after V lost 0 bases and J lost 1 base. The CDR3 loop spans 17 amino acids. CDR3 coding DNA: TGTGCCAGCAGCCAAGATAGAACAGGGGGATCCTACAATGAGCAGTTCTTC. Translation: CASSQDRTGGSYNEQFF.

The gene calls are TRBV29-1 and TRBJ1-1, with 7 bases aligning to TRBD1. Germline CDR1 is SQVTM and CDR2 is ANQGSEA. CDR3 size: 11 residues. The ends lost 7 bases at V and 7 bases at J; junction bases unmatched: 6. The DNA for the CDR3 is TGCAGCGCTAGCTGGGACAGTGAAGCTTTCTTT. Translating gives CSASWDSEAFF.

The rearrangement joins TRBV6-5 to TRBJ2-7; tentative D call: TRBD2 (6 bases). The CDR3 has 14 residues. V was shortened by 5 bases and J by 3 bases, with 14 bases between the two germline ends. CDR1 is MNHEY and CDR2 is SVGAGI in the germline V gene. CDR3 in amino acids: CASSRTEGSYEQYF. In nucleotides, the CDR3 is TGTGCCAGCAGTCGCACGGAGGGAAGCTACGAGCAGTACTTC.

This clone turned up a few times. The V gene is TRBV9, the J gene TRBJ2-4; 7 bases fit TRBD2. Losses at the gene ends were 4 bases for V and 7 bases for J; bases not matched to a gene: 14. Germline V gene data show CDR1 as SGDLS and CDR2 as YYNGEE. The CDR3 covers 16 residues. The CDR3 reads CASSPVGAGVVNIQYF. CDR3 coding DNA: TGTGCCAGCAGCCCCGTCGGGGCGGGAGTAGTGAACATTCAGTACTTC.

The chain employs TRBV3-1 (or the pseudogene TRBV3-2) and TRBJ1-6; 7 bases are a match to TRBD1. The CDR3 is 19 residues long. Germline V gene data show CDR1 as LGHDT and CDR2 as YNNKEL (reference sequence). V was clipped by 2 bases and J by 7 bases; unmatched bases: 17. The CDR3 loop reads CASSQWQTGAPITNSPLHF. The CDR3, as DNA: TGTGCCAGCAGCCAATGGCAAACAGGGGCTCCAATTACGAATTCACCCCTCCACTTT.

The chain uses TRBV28 and TRBJ2-1, with 12 positions matching TRBD1. In germline, CDR1 is MDHEN, CDR2 SYDVKM. This CDR3 contains 17 residues. Germline trimming cut 3 bases from V and 9 bases from J; bases unmatched to any gene: 12. The CDR3, as DNA: TGTGCCAGCAGTTTTGGTCTTGGGGGGACAGGGGGCTCTGAGCAGTTCTTC. It specifies CASSFGLGGTGGSEQFF.

CDR3 protein: CASTVPTGGHSPLHF. The CDR3 DNA reads as TGCGCCAGCACCGTTCCTACAGGGGGCCATTCACCCCTCCACTTT. V and J are TRBV10-1 and TRBJ1-6, with 9 bases aligning to TRBD1. CDR1 is WNHNN and CDR2 is SYGVQD in the germline V gene (reference sequence). The CDR3 contains 15 residues. The J segment lost 8 bases and the V segment lost 7 bases, leaving 9 bases of the junction unmatched.

This chain links TRBV5-5 with TRBJ2-1; tentative D call: TRBD2 (6 bases). V was shortened by 2 bases and J by 3 bases, with 12 bases between the two germline ends. Germline assignment: CDR1 SGHKS and CDR2 YYEKEE (reference sequence). This CDR3 has 15 amino acids. CDR3 DNA: TGTGCCAGCAGCTTTGTACTAGCAGACTACAATGAGCAGTTCTTC. It codes for CASSFVLADYNEQFF.

This clone has a handful of counts. The gene calls are TRBV25-1 and TRBJ1-2; 8 nucleotides match TRBD1. V was pared by 1 base and J by 7 bases, with 2 bases of the junction left unmatched. Germline assignment: CDR1 MGHDK and CDR2 SYGVNS. This CDR3 spans 13 amino acids. The CDR3 reads CASSELDRAGYTF. The CDR3 nucleotides read TGTGCCAGCAGTGAATTGGACAGGGCTGGCTACACCTTC.

This clone was counted once. The V call is TRBV15, the J call TRBJ1-2; the D gene is possibly TRBD1 (6 bases). Trimming took off 4 bases at V and 0 bases at J, with 15 bases between the two ends. The CDR3 has 16 amino acids. In germline, CDR1 is LNHNV, CDR2 YYDKDF (reference sequence). The chain's CDR3 is CATSTLTGRANYGYTF. The CDR3 DNA reads TGTGCCACCAGCACCCTTACAGGGAGGGCTAACTATGGCTACACCTTC.

The chain combines TRBV29-1 with TRBJ2-5, with D perhaps TRBD2 (5 bases). Germline V gene sequence: CDR1 SQVTM, CDR2 ANQGSEA. The CDR3 has 14 residues. Trimming stripped 4 bases from V and 0 bases from J, with 12 bases between. This chain's CDR3 is CSVGEGTYQETQYF. CDR3 bases: TGCAGCGTTGGAGAGGGCACCTACCAAGAGACCCAGTACTTC. The full variable domain, its missing parts supplied by reference TRBV29-1 and TRBJ2-5, is SAVISQKPSRDICQRGTSLTIQCQVDSQVTMMFWYRQQPGQSLTLIATANQGSEATYESGFVIDKFPISRPNLTFSTLTVSNMSPEDSSIYLCSVGEGTYQETQYFGPGTRLLVL.